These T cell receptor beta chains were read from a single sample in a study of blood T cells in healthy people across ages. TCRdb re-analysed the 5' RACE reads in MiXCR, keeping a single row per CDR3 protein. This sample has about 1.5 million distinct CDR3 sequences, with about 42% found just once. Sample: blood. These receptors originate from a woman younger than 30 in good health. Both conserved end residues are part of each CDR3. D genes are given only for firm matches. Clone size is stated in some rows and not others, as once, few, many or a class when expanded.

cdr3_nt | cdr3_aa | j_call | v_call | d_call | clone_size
TGTGCCAGCAGCTTCCAGGGACATAGCAATCACCCCCAGCATTTT | CASSFQGHSNHPQHF | TRBJ1-5 | TRBV7-2 | NA | few
TGTGCCTCCGGGGGGGTGCGTCATCAGCCCCTGCATTTT | CASGGVRHQPLHF | TRBJ1-5 | TRBV6-5 | NA | NA
TGCAGTGCTAGAAAACCCGGGACTAGCAATCAGCCCCAGCATTTT | CSARKPGTSNQPQHF | TRBJ1-5 | TRBV20-1 | NA | few
TGTGCCAGCAGTGACGGGACTAGAAGCAATGGGCAGTTCTTC | CASSDGTRSNGQFF | TRBJ2-1 | TRBV25-1 | TRBD2 | NA
TGTGCCAACAGCGTTGCGGGGGGCGAAAAACTGTTTTTT | CANSVAGGEKLFF | TRBJ1-4 | TRBV7-2 | NA | NA
TGTGCCATCAGTGAGTCACGGGACAGGAACAATGAGCAGTTCTTC | CAISESRDRNNEQFF | TRBJ2-1 | TRBV10-3 | TRBD1 | few
TGTGCCAGCAGTGATGTTCGGCGCTCCTACAATGAGCAGTTCTTC | CASSDVRRSYNEQFF | TRBJ2-1 | TRBV6-1 | NA | few
TGCGCCAGCAGCTTCTACGGTACAGCGGGAGGCAATGAGCAGTACTTC | CASSFYGTAGGNEQYF | TRBJ2-7 | TRBV5-1 | TRBD2 | NA
TGCAGTGCTAGAGATCTAGAGACTCCCCTTAATGAGCAGTACTTC | CSARDLETPLNEQYF | TRBJ2-7 | TRBV20-1 | NA | NA
TGTGCCAGCAGCTCCTCGGCGGCGGGAAGCTCCTACGAGCAGTACTTC | CASSSSAAGSSYEQYF | TRBJ2-7 | TRBV7-9 | NA | few
TGTGCCAGCAGCGTAGAAGGGGCGGCAGATACGCAGTATTTT | CASSVEGAADTQYF | TRBJ2-3 | TRBV9 | NA | NA
TGCAGTGCTAGGCTCGGGAGGTACAATGAGCAGTTCTTC | CSARLGRYNEQFF | TRBJ2-1 | TRBV20-1 | TRBD2 | NA
TGTGCCAGCAGCCGCAGCGGGGGGTCATTGGGTAATGAGCAGTTCTTC | CASSRSGGSLGNEQFF | TRBJ2-1 | TRBV3-1 | TRBD2 | many
TGTGCCAGCAGCCCCCGGGGGGGGTTTCAAGGCACTGAAGCTTTCTTT | CASSPRGGFQGTEAFF | TRBJ1-1 | TRBV7-9 | NA | NA
TGTGCCAGCAGCCTCGTTGGACGAGCGGGAGGCAATGAGCAGTTCTTC | CASSLVGRAGGNEQFF | TRBJ2-1 | TRBV3-1 | TRBD2 | NA